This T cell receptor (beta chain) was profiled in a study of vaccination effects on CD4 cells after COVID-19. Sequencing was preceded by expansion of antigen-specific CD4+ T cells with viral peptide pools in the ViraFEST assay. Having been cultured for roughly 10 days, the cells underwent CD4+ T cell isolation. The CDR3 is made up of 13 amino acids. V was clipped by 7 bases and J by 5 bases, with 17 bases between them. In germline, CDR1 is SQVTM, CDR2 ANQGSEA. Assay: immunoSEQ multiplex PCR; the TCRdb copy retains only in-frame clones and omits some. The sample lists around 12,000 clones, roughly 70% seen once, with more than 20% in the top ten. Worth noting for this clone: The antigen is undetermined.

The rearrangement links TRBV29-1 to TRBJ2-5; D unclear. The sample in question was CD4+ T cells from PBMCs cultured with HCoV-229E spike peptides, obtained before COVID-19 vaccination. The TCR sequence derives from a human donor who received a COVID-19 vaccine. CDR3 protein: CSAPRPGRETQYF. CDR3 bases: TGCAGCGCCCCCCGCCCCGGTCGGGAGACCCAGTACTTC.